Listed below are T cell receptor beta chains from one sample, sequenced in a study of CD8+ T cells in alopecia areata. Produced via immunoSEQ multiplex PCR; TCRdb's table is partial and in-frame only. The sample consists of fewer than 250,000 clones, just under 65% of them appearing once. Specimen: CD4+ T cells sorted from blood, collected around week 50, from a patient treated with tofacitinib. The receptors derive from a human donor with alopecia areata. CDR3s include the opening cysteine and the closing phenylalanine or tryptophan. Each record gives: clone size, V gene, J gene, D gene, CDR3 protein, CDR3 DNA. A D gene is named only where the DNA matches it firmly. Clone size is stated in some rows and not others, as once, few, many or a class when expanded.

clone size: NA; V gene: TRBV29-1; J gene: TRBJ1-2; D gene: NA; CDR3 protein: CSSSPGYTF; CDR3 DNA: TGCAGCAGTTCCCCCGGCTACACCTTC
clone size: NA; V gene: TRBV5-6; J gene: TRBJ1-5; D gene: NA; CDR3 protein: CASSLFGSNQPQHF; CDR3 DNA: TGTGCCAGCAGCTTGTTCGGCAGCAATCAGCCCCAGCATTTT
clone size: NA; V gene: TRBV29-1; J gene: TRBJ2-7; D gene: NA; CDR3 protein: CSVELEGVPTYEQYF; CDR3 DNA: TGCAGCGTTGAGCTGGAAGGGGTACCCACCTACGAGCAGTACTTC
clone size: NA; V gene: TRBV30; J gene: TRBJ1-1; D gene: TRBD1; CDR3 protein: CAWSNDRVDFTEAFF; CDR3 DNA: TGTGCCTGGAGCAATGACAGGGTAGACTTCACTGAAGCTTTCTTT
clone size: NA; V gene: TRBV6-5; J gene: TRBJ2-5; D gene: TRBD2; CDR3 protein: CASRVKRGGLETQYF; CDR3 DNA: TGTGCCAGCAGGGTCAAGCGGGGGGGCCTTGAGACCCAGTACTTC
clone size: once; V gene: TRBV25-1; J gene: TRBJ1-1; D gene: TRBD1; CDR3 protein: CASSEFRQGTEAFF; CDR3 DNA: TGTGCCAGCAGTGAATTTCGACAGGGCACTGAAGCTTTCTTT
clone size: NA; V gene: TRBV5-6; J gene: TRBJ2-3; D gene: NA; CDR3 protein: CASSFSAIRFTDTQYF; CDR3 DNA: TGTGCCAGCAGCTTCTCCGCCATTAGATTCACAGATACGCAGTATTTT
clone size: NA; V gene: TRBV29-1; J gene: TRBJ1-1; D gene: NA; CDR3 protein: CSVPGHYTMNTEAFF; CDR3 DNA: TGCAGCGTCCCGGGACATTATACCATGAACACTGAAGCTTTCTTT
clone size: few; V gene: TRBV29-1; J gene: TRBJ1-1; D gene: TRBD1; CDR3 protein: CSVTGAPEAFF; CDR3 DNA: TGCAGCGTGACAGGGGCTCCTGAAGCTTTCTTT
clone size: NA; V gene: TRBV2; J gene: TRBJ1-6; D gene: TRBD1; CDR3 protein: CASSDSGTGYSPLHF; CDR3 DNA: TGTGCCAGCAGTGACTCGGGGACAGGGTACTCACCCCTCCACTTT
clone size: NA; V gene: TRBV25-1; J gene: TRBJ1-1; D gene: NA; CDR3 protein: CASRGPYTEAFF; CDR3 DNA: TGTGCCAGCAGGGGGCCCTACACTGAAGCTTTCTTT
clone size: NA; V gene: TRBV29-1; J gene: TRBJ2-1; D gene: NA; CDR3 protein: CSAGQIYNEQFF; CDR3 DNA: TGCAGCGCTGGACAGATCTACAATGAGCAGTTCTTC
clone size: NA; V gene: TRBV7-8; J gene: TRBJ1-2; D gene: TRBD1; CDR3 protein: CASSLEGTGAGYTF; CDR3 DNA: TGTGCCAGCAGCTTAGAGGGGACAGGAGCCGGCTACACCTTC
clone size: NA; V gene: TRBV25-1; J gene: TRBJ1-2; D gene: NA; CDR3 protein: CASSDLAAASYGYTF; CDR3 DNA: TGTGCCAGCAGTGATTTAGCGGCGGCCAGCTATGGCTACACCTTC
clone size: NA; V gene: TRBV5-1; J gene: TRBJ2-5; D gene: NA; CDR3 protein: CASSPLGMEETQYF; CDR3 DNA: TGCGCCAGCAGCCCCCTGGGGATGGAAGAGACCCAGTACTTC
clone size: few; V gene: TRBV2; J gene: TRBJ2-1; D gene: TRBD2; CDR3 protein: CASSLVAGGSSYNEQFF; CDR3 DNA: TGTGCCAGCAGTCTTGTAGCGGGGGGTTCCTCCTACAATGAGCAGTTCTTC
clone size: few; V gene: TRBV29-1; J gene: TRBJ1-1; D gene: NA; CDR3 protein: CSVDEGRTEAFF; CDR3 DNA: TGCAGCGTTGACGAGGGCCGCACTGAAGCTTTCTTT
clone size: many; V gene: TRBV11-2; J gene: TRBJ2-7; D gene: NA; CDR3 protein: CASSLTGYEQYF; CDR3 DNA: TGTGCCAGCAGCTTAACAGGGTACGAGCAGTACTTC
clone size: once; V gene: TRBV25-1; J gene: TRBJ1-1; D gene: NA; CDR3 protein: CASTMTDYLEAFF; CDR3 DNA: TGTGCCAGCACCATGACAGATTACCTTGAAGCTTTCTTT
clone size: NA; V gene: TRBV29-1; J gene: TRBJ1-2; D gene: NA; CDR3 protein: CSAGYRYGYTF; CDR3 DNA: TGCAGCGCAGGATACCGCTATGGCTACACCTTC
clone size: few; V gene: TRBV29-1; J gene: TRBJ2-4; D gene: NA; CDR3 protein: CSVAGLGVPIQYF; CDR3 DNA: TGCAGCGTTGCCGGCCTGGGGGTGCCCATTCAGTACTTC
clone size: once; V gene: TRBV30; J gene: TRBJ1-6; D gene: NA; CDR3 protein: CAWSDRLGRDSPLHF; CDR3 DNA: TGTGCCTGGAGTGACCGATTGGGCCGGGATTCACCCCTCCACTTT
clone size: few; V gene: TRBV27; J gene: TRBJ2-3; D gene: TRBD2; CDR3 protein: CATRTSGGYADTQYF; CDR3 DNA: TGTGCCACCAGGACTAGCGGGGGGTACGCAGATACGCAGTATTTT
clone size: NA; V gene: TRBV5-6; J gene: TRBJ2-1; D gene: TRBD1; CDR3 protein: CASSSPGQGAHNEQFF; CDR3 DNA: TGTGCCAGCAGCTCCCCGGGACAGGGGGCCCACAATGAGCAGTTCTTC
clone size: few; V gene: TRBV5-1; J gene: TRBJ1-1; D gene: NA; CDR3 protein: CASSPLGAGDTEAFF; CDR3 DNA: TGCGCCAGCAGCCCGCTGGGGGCAGGGGACACTGAAGCTTTCTTT
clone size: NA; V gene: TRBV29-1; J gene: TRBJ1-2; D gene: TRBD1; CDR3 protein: CSVALRGQLYGYTF; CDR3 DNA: TGCAGCGTCGCCCTCCGGGGACAGCTCTATGGCTACACCTTC
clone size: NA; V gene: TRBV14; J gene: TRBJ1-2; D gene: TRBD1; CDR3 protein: CASSQYKGTGVGYTF; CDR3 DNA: TGTGCCAGCAGCCAATACAAGGGGACAGGGGTTGGCTACACCTTC